The rows below give T cell receptor beta chains drawn from one sample of a study of immune characteristics of hereditary and idiopathic chronic pancreatitis. Produced via immunoSEQ multiplex PCR; TCRdb's table is partial and in-frame only. The data show more than 8,500 clones, around 79% seen once. The sequenced material came from pancreas tissue with idiopathic chronic pancreatitis. The receptor set was obtained from a human donor with chronic pancreatitis. Both conserved end residues are part of each CDR3. D genes are given only for firm matches. Where a row states a size, it is once, few, many or the class of an expanded clone; other rows omit it.

v_call,j_call,clone_size,d_call,cdr3_aa,cdr3_nt
TRBV28,TRBJ2-7,NA,NA,CASSRGDIAYEQYF,TGTGCCAGCAGTCGTGGGGACATCGCCTACGAGCAGTACTTC
TRBV19,TRBJ2-5,NA,NA,CASSSRTAEETQYF,TGTGCCAGTAGTTCCCGGACAGCCGAAGAGACCCAGTACTTC
TRBV5-5,TRBJ2-1,NA,NA,CASSMTPSSYNEQFF,TGTGCCAGCAGCATGACTCCCAGCTCCTACAATGAGCAGTTCTTC
TRBV6-5,TRBJ2-7,NA,TRBD1,CATRQGQTYEQYF,TGTGCTACTCGACAGGGACAAACCTACGAGCAGTACTTC
TRBV10-2,TRBJ1-2,NA,NA,CASSAYSGGDGYTF,TGCGCCAGCAGTGCCTACTCGGGGGGAGATGGCTACACCTTC
TRBV12-5,TRBJ1-2,NA,NA,CASGLLQGYGYTF,TGTGCTAGTGGTTTACTACAGGGTTATGGCTACACCTTC
TRBV2,TRBJ2-5,NA,TRBD2,CASSTGTSGETQYF,TGTGCCAGCAGTACTGGGACTAGCGGGGAGACCCAGTACTTC
TRBV7-9,TRBJ2-5,NA,TRBD1,CASSLGDRGIQETQYF,TGTGCCAGCAGCTTAGGCGACAGGGGAATTCAGGAGACCCAGTACTTC
TRBV2,TRBJ2-7,NA,NA,CASSDGAAGQNYEQYF,TGTGCCAGCAGCGACGGGGCGGCGGGACAGAACTACGAGCAGTACTTC
TRBV12-3/TRBV12-4,TRBJ1-2,NA,TRBD1,CASSQTRTGFTF,TGTGCCAGCAGCCAGACAAGGACAGGGTTCACCTTC
TRBV7-2,TRBJ1-5,few,NA,CASSSYSNQPQHF,TGTGCCAGCAGCTCATATAGCAATCAGCCCCAGCATTTT
TRBV27,TRBJ2-7,NA,TRBD2,CASSLREGYEQYF,TGTGCCAGCAGTCTCAGGGAGGGGTACGAGCAGTACTTC
TRBV2,TRBJ2-2,NA,TRBD2,CASSVLAGELGTGELFF,TGTGCCAGCAGTGTACTAGCGGGGGAACTGGGCACCGGGGAGCTGTTTTTT
TRBV30,TRBJ2-4,NA,NA,CAWRGPWNIQYF,TGTGCCTGGAGGGGACCGTGGAACATTCAGTACTTC
TRBV19,TRBJ1-1,NA,TRBD1,CASSMTGGVTEAFF,TGTGCCAGTAGTATGACAGGGGGCGTCACTGAAGCTTTCTTT
TRBV4-1,TRBJ1-1,few,NA,CASSQDKGLGCFF,TGCGCCAGCAGCCAGGATAAGGGCCTCGGTTGCTTCTTT
TRBV19,TRBJ1-5,NA,TRBD1,CASSGTGRQPQHF,TGTGCCAGTAGCGGGACAGGGAGACAGCCCCAGCATTTT